This T cell receptor (beta chain) was sequenced during a study of T cell clonotyping in hematopoietic cell transplantation. Germline V gives CDR1 MNHNS, CDR2 SASEGT. The CDR3 spans 14 residues. V shed 6 bases and J 3 bases; nucleotides not matched to a gene: 4. Profiled with immunoSEQ multiplex PCR; TCRdb holds only in-frame clones, not every one. This sample has 35,000 to 45,000 clones, with 90% to 95% found just once. Source material: peripheral blood mononuclear cells. J is TRBJ2-3 and V is TRBV6-1; 9 bases are a match to TRBD1. This TCR came from a woman aged 45 to 65 in good health. Some clones in this sample may be carry-over from other donors' samples. The CDR3 region has the DNA TGTGCCAGCAGCGGGACAGGGCGGACAGATACGCAGTATTTT. It codes for CASSGTGRTDTQYF.